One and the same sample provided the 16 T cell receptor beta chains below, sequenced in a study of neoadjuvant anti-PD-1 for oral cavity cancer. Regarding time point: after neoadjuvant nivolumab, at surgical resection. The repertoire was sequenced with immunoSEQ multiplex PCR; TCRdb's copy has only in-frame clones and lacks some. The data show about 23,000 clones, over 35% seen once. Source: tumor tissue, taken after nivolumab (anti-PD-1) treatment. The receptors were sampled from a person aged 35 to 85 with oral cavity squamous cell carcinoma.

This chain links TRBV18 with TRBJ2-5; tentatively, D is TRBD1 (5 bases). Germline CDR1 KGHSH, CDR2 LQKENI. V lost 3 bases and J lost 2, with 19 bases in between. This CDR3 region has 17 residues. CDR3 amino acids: CASSPQGVGLIQETQYF. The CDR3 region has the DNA TGTGCCAGCTCACCCCAAGGGGTAGGGCTGATTCAAGAGACCCAGTACTTC.

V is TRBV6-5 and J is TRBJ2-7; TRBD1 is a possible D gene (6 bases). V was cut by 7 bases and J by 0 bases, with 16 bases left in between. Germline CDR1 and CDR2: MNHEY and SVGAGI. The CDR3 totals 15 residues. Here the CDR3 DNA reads TGTGCCAGCAAAGCGAGTGGGGGCAACTCCTACGAGCAGTACTTC. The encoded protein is CASKASGGNSYEQYF.

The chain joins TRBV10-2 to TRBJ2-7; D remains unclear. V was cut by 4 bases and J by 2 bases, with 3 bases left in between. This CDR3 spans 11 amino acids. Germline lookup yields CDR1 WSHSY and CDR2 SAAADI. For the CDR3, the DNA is TGCGCCAGCAGTGCAACCTACGAGCAGTACTTC. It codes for CASSATYEQYF.

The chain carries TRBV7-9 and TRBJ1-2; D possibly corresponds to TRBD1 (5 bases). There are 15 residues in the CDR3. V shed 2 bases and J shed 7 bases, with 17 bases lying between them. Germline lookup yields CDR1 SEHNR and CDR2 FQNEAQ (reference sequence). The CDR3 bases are TGTGCCAGCAGCTTACTGACAGCCAGTTCGGGTGGCTACACCTTC. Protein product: CASSLLTASSGGYTF.

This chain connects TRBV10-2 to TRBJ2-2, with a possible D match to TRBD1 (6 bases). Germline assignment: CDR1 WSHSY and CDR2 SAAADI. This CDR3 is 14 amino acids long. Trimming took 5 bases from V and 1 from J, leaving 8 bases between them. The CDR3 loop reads CASSKDRNTGELFF. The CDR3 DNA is TGCGCCAGCAGTAAGGACAGGAACACCGGGGAGCTGTTTTTT.

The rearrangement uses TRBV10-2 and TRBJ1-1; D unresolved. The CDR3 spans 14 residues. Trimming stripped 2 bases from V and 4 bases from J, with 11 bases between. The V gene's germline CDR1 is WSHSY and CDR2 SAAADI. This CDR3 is CASSEPRLGTEAFF. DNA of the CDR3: TGCGCCAGCAGTGAGCCAAGGTTGGGCACTGAAGCTTTCTTT.

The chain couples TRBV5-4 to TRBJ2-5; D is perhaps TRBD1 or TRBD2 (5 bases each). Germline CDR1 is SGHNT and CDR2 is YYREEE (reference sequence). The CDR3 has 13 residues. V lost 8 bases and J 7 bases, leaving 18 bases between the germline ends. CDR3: CASNDGERGTQYF. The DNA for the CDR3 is TGTGCCAGTAATGACGGGGAAAGGGGGACCCAGTACTTC. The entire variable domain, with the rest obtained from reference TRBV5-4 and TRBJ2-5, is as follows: ETGVTQSPTHLIKTRGQQVTLRCSSQSGHNTVSWYQQALGQGPQFIFQYYREEENGRGNFPPRFSGLQFPNYSSELNVNALELDDSALYLCASNDGERGTQYFGPGTRLLVL.

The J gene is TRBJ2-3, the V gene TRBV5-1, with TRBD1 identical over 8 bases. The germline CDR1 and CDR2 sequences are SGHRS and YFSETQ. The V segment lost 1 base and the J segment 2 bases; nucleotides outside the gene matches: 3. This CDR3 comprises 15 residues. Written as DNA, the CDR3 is TGCGCCAGCAGCTTGAGACAGGGGTTCACAGATACGCAGTATTTT. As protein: CASSLRQGFTDTQYF.

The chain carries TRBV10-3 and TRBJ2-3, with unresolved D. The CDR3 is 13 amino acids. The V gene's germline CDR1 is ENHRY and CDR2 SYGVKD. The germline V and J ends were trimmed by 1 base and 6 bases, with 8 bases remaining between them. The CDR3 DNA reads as TGTGCCATCAGTGAGTGGGGATTGGATACGCAGTATTTT. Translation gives CAISEWGLDTQYF.

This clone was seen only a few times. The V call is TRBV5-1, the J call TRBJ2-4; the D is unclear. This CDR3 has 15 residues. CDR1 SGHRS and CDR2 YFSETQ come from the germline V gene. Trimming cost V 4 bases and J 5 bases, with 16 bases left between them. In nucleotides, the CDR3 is TGCGCCAGCAGCAAAAACATAGGGCACGAAAACATTCAGTACTTC. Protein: CASSKNIGHENIQYF.

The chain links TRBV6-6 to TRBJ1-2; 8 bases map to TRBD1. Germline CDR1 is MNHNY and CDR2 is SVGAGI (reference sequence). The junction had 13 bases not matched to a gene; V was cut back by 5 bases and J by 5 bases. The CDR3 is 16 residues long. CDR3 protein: CASSKGSGTGQYGYTF. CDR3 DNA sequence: TGTGCCAGCAGTAAGGGGTCCGGGACAGGACAATATGGCTACACCTTC.

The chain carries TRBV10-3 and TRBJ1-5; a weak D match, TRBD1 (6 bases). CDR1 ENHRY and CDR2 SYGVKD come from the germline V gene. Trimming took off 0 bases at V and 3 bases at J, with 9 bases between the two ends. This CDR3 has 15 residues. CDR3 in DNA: TGTGCCATCAGTGAGTCGGGACAAAACAATCAGCCCCAGCATTTT. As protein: CAISESGQNNQPQHF.

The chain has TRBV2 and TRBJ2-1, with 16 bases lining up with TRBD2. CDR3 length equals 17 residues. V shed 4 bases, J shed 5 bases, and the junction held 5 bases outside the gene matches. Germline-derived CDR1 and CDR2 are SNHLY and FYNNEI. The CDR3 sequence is CASSGGTSGGGNNEQFF. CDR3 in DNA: TGTGCCAGCAGTGGAGGGACTAGCGGGGGGGGAAACAATGAGCAGTTCTTC.

The CDR3 nucleotides are TGTGCCAGCTCACCACCGGCAGGACAGACCGTGTTGGACGAGCAGTACTTC. Translated, it gives CASSPPAGQTVLDEQYF. V gene TRBV18 combines with J gene TRBJ2-7, with a tentative D call TRBD1 (6 bases). The germline V gene encodes CDR1 KGHSH and CDR2 LQKENI. CDR3 length: 17 amino acids. Trimming removed 0 bases from V and 5 bases from J, with 20 bases in between. The full variable domain, completed using reference TRBV18 and TRBJ2-7, is NAGVMQNPRHLVRRRGQEARLRCSPMKGHSHVYWYRQLPEEGLKFMVYLQKENIIDESGMPKERFSAEFPKEGPSILRIQQVVRGDSAAYFCASSPPAGQTVLDEQYFGPGTRLTVT.

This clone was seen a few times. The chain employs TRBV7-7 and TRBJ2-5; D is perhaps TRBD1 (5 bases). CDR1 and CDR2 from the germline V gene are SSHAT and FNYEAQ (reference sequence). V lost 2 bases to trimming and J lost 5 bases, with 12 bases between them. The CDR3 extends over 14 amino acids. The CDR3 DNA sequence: TGTGCCAGCAGCTTACTGGGGCTGGGGGAGACCCAGTACTTC. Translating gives CASSLLGLGETQYF.

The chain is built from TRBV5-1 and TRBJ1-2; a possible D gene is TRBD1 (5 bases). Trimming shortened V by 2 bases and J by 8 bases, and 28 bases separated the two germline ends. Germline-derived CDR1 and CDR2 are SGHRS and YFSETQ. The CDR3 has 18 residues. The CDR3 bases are TGCGCCAGCAGCTTTCAAGGACTTTTACGACCGGGGACGTCGGGCTACACCTTC. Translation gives CASSFQGLLRPGTSGYTF.